The rows below give T cell receptor beta chains drawn from one sample of a study of cytomegalovirus exposure and HLA in healthy donors. Using immunoSEQ multiplex PCR, the repertoire was profiled, and TCRdb retains in-frame clones only, with some absent. Seen here are 130,000 to 150,000 clones, 82% observed once, and the top ten hold 9.7%. The sequenced sample consisted of PBMCs. Source of these receptors: a woman between 55 and 75 years old in good health and CMV-seropositive. Both conserved end residues are part of each CDR3. The order of the fields is CDR3 DNA, CDR3 protein, D gene, clone size, V gene, CDR3 length, J gene. The D gene is left open where the match is weak. Some rows mark clone size as missing; the rest say once, few, many or name a class of expanded clone.

DNA: TGTGCCAGCAGTTACGAGATAGGGGTGGATACGCAGTATTTT; CDR3: CASSYEIGVDTQYF; D: NA; size: NA; V: TRBV6-5; length: 14; J: TRBJ2-3
DNA: TGTGCCAGCAGTGAGGGCCCTGGGCCCCAGCATTTT; CDR3: CASSEGPGPQHF; D: NA; size: few; V: TRBV28; length: 12; J: TRBJ1-5
DNA: TGTGCCAGTAGTCACGGGCGGCAGGGTTTGGGGAACACTGAAGCTTTCTTT; CDR3: CASSHGRQGLGNTEAFF; D: NA; size: few; V: TRBV19; length: 17; J: TRBJ1-1
DNA: TGTGCCAGCAGTTTTTACAGGGGGACAGCAACTAATGAAAAACTGTTTTTT; CDR3: CASSFYRGTATNEKLFF; D: TRBD1; size: few; V: TRBV28; length: 17; J: TRBJ1-4
DNA: TGTGCCAGCAGCGGTCCAAGCGGGAGTATAGACGAGCAGTACTTC; CDR3: CASSGPSGSIDEQYF; D: TRBD2; size: NA; V: TRBV27; length: 15; J: TRBJ2-7
DNA: TGTGCCAGCACTATGCTTGGGGGCGAGCAGTACTTC; CDR3: CASTMLGGEQYF; D: NA; size: NA; V: TRBV6-6; length: 12; J: TRBJ2-7
DNA: TGTGCCAGCAGCTTAGTAGGTAGCGGAAACACCATATATTTT; CDR3: CASSLVGSGNTIYF; D: NA; size: NA; V: TRBV11-3; length: 14; J: TRBJ1-3
DNA: TGTGCCAGCAGTGAATTGGCAGGGGTACTCCAGCCCCAGCATTTT; CDR3: CASSELAGVLQPQHF; D: NA; size: NA; V: TRBV6-1; length: 15; J: TRBJ1-5
DNA: TGTGCCAGCAGTTTCACAGGGGCCCGCTACGAGCAGTACTTC; CDR3: CASSFTGARYEQYF; D: TRBD1; size: NA; V: TRBV6-5; length: 14; J: TRBJ2-7
DNA: TGCGCCAGCAGCCAAGTGGACCGGGAGAACACTGAAGCTTTCTTT; CDR3: CASSQVDRENTEAFF; D: NA; size: NA; V: TRBV4-3; length: 15; J: TRBJ1-1
DNA: TGTGCCAGCAGCCCCGACAGGGCGGACGAGCAGTACTTC; CDR3: CASSPDRADEQYF; D: TRBD1; size: NA; V: TRBV7-3; length: 13; J: TRBJ2-7
DNA: TGCGCCAGCAGCCGGGAGCCCTTTCAGGACCAAGAGACCCAGTACTTC; CDR3: CASSREPFQDQETQYF; D: NA; size: NA; V: TRBV5-1; length: 16; J: TRBJ2-5
DNA: TGTGCCAGCACCAGACTAGCGGGGGGCTCCTACGAGCAGTACTTC; CDR3: CASTRLAGGSYEQYF; D: TRBD2; size: NA; V: TRBV6-6; length: 15; J: TRBJ2-7
DNA: TGTGCCAGCAGCTTAACGGGGAGGGGGACCTACGAGCAGTACTTC; CDR3: CASSLTGRGTYEQYF; D: NA; size: NA; V: TRBV7-2; length: 15; J: TRBJ2-7
DNA: TGTGCCAGCAGTTTCTTAGCCAGGGGACAAGAGACCCAGTACTTC; CDR3: CASSFLARGQETQYF; D: NA; size: NA; V: TRBV28; length: 15; J: TRBJ2-5
DNA: TGTGCCACCAGCAGAGACCCGGGACAGCAAGAGACCCAGTACTTC; CDR3: CATSRDPGQQETQYF; D: TRBD1; size: NA; V: TRBV15; length: 15; J: TRBJ2-5
DNA: TGTGCCAGCAGCTTGCTGTCCCCAGGGGGCCTCGATACGCAGTATTTT; CDR3: CASSLLSPGGLDTQYF; D: TRBD1; size: NA; V: TRBV5-5; length: 16; J: TRBJ2-3
DNA: TGTGCCAGCAGTCTTGGACCGGGACAAGGGTCACCCCTCCACTTT; CDR3: CASSLGPGQGSPLHF; D: NA; size: NA; V: TRBV28; length: 15; J: TRBJ1-6
DNA: TGCAGTGCCCCTTCGGGGAATACGCAGTATTTT; CDR3: CSAPSGNTQYF; D: NA; size: NA; V: TRBV20-1; length: 11; J: TRBJ2-3
DNA: TGTGCCAGCAGTCCAGACAGGGGGACCCAGCATTTT; CDR3: CASSPDRGTQHF; D: TRBD1; size: NA; V: TRBV6-1; length: 12; J: TRBJ1-5
DNA: TGTGCCAGCAGCCGACTGGTTACCTACGAGCAGTACTTC; CDR3: CASSRLVTYEQYF; D: NA; size: NA; V: TRBV6-5; length: 13; J: TRBJ2-7
DNA: TGTGCCTGGAGTTGGAGTTTTAGGCCCTCACAAGAGACCCAGTACTTC; CDR3: CAWSWSFRPSQETQYF; D: NA; size: NA; V: TRBV30; length: 16; J: TRBJ2-5
DNA: TGTGCCAGCAGTCCTAGCGGCTACGAGCAGTACTTC; CDR3: CASSPSGYEQYF; D: TRBD2; size: NA; V: TRBV25-1; length: 12; J: TRBJ2-7
DNA: TGTGCCAGCAGTCGCTCGGACAAAGAGACCCAGTACTTC; CDR3: CASSRSDKETQYF; D: NA; size: NA; V: TRBV7-3; length: 13; J: TRBJ2-5
DNA: TGTGCCAGCGCCCTATCTACAGGGTTCATTGAAAAACTGTTTTTT; CDR3: CASALSTGFIEKLFF; D: NA; size: NA; V: TRBV7-2; length: 15; J: TRBJ1-4
DNA: TGTGCCAGCAGCTTAGGACGACAGGGCACTGAAGCTTTCTTT; CDR3: CASSLGRQGTEAFF; D: TRBD1; size: NA; V: TRBV9; length: 14; J: TRBJ1-1
DNA: TGTGCCAGCTCACCATCCCCTCCACTAGTCGATACGCAGTATTTT; CDR3: CASSPSPPLVDTQYF; D: NA; size: NA; V: TRBV18; length: 15; J: TRBJ2-3
DNA: TGTGCCAGCAGATTGGGTACCAGGGGTAACACCGGGGAGCTGTTTTTT; CDR3: CASRLGTRGNTGELFF; D: NA; size: NA; V: TRBV28; length: 16; J: TRBJ2-2
DNA: TGTGCCACCGAGGCAGAGACCCAGTACTTC; CDR3: CATEAETQYF; D: NA; size: NA; V: TRBV6-6; length: 10; J: TRBJ2-5
DNA: TGTGCCAGCAGTCGTAGCGGGAGGGCCCAAGAGACCCAGTACTTC; CDR3: CASSRSGRAQETQYF; D: TRBD2; size: NA; V: TRBV2; length: 15; J: TRBJ2-5
DNA: TGTGCCAGTAGTACCCGCCCGGGACTAGCGGGAGGGTACGAGCAGTACTTC; CDR3: CASSTRPGLAGGYEQYF; D: TRBD2; size: NA; V: TRBV19; length: 17; J: TRBJ2-7
DNA: TGTGCCAGCAGCGTACGACTAGCGGGAGTCAATGAGCAGTTCTTC; CDR3: CASSVRLAGVNEQFF; D: TRBD2; size: NA; V: TRBV9; length: 15; J: TRBJ2-1
DNA: TGTGCCAGCAGAGATAGCGGGAGTGATGCCTACGAGCAGTACTTC; CDR3: CASRDSGSDAYEQYF; D: TRBD2; size: few; V: TRBV27; length: 15; J: TRBJ2-7
DNA: TGTGCCAGCAGAACATCGGGCACCGGGGAGCTGTTTTTT; CDR3: CASRTSGTGELFF; D: NA; size: NA; V: TRBV6-1; length: 13; J: TRBJ2-2
DNA: TGTGCCAGCAACTCGGGGGTGAGGGAGCCCCAGCATTTT; CDR3: CASNSGVREPQHF; D: NA; size: NA; V: TRBV7-9; length: 13; J: TRBJ1-5
DNA: TGCGCCAGCAGCTCTTCTCCTTATAGCAATCAGCCCCAGCATTTT; CDR3: CASSSSPYSNQPQHF; D: NA; size: few; V: TRBV4-1; length: 15; J: TRBJ1-5
DNA: TGCGCCAGCAGCCAAGACGCCAGCGGGGGTTACAATGAGCAGTTCTTC; CDR3: CASSQDASGGYNEQFF; D: TRBD2; size: NA; V: TRBV4-1; length: 16; J: TRBJ2-1
DNA: TGTGCCAGCAGCCCCCCGGGACTTTCTTATGAGCAGTTCTTC; CDR3: CASSPPGLSYEQFF; D: NA; size: NA; V: TRBV7-9; length: 14; J: TRBJ2-1
DNA: TGTGCCATCAGAGAAGACAGGTCAGAGACCCAGTACTTC; CDR3: CAIREDRSETQYF; D: NA; size: NA; V: TRBV10-3; length: 13; J: TRBJ2-5
DNA: TGTGCCAGCAGTTCTACTAGCGGACAAGAGACCCAGTACTTC; CDR3: CASSSTSGQETQYF; D: TRBD2; size: few; V: TRBV28; length: 14; J: TRBJ2-5
DNA: TGTGCCAGCAGCCTCCCTAGCGGGACGGATACGCAGTATTTT; CDR3: CASSLPSGTDTQYF; D: TRBD2; size: NA; V: TRBV7-2; length: 14; J: TRBJ2-3
DNA: TGTGCCAGCGGCTTGGAGGCCAGACAAACTCGACCGGAGACCCAGTACTTC; CDR3: CASGLEARQTRPETQYF; D: NA; size: NA; V: TRBV2; length: 17; J: TRBJ2-5